This TCR beta chain was captured by sequencing in a study of OX40 agonist ivuxolimab in advanced cancers. Study outcomes and limitations: The average count of expanded clones was higher among CD8+ T cells than among CD4+.

Trimming stripped 1 base from V and 4 bases from J, with 5 bases between. The CDR3 consists of 13 residues. Germline values: CDR1 SGHTA, CDR2 FQGNSA. Concerning this clone itself: Its antigen is unidentified.

TCRdb's table, derived via immunoSEQ multiplex PCR, lists solely in-frame clones and lacks some. The data contain about 82,000 clones, about 90% of them singletons. The material sequenced was CD4+ or CD8+ T cells sorted from blood, taken in a trial of the OX40 agonist ivuxolimab. The V and J genes are TRBV7-2 and TRBJ2-1; D is unclear. The receptor was isolated from an adult with an advanced solid tumor such as melanoma, head and neck, liver or kidney cancer. CDR3 region: CASSLEQYNEQFF. The CDR3 nucleotides are TGTGCCAGCAGCTTAGAACAGTACAATGAGCAGTTCTTC. The complete variable domain, with remaining parts taken from reference TRBV7-2 and TRBJ2-1, reads GAGVSQSPSNKVTEKGKDVELRCDPISGHTALYWYRQSLGQGLEFLIYFQGNSAPDKSGLPSDRFSAERTGGSVSTLTIQRTQQEDSAVYLCASSLEQYNEQFFGPGTRLTVL.